The source of this TCR beta chain is a study of control samples from healthy donors and cancer patients. CDR1 and CDR2 (germline): DFQATT, SNEGSKA (reference sequence). The length of the CDR3 is 13 residues. V gave up 3 bases and J gave up 6 bases, with 11 bases separating them. TCRdb keeps only in-frame clones here, not all; method: immunoSEQ multiplex PCR. Altogether tens of thousands of clones are present, less than 95% being singletons, with the ten largest covering around a fifth. The chain joins TRBV20-1 to TRBJ2-2; D is ambiguous. The specimen sequenced was PBMCs. The receptor was derived from a woman aged 40 to 49 with head and neck cancer. The CDR3 coding sequence is TGCAGTGCTAGTAGGACCCCGGCCGGGGAGCTGTTTTTT. This encodes CSASRTPAGELFF.